These 23 T cell receptor beta chains were sequenced from one sample in a study of blood T cell repertoires in COVID-19. TCRdb's table, derived via immunoSEQ multiplex PCR, lists solely in-frame clones and lacks some. The sample lists roughly 340,000 clones; around 87% were seen once. The sample was PBMCs or T cells enriched from blood (not recorded which). These receptors all come from a man aged 35-49 years in a cohort exposed to, infected with or recovered from COVID-19 (not recorded which).

CDR3 in DNA: TGCGCCAGCAGCTTTGCGGGATCGGATACGCAGTATTTT. This sequence encodes CASSFAGSDTQYF. The chain combines TRBV5-1 with TRBJ2-3, with D perhaps TRBD2 (6 bases). V lost 2 bases and J lost 6, with 10 bases in between. The CDR3 is 13 amino acids. Germline CDR1 SGHRS, CDR2 YFSETQ. The whole variable domain, remainder taken from reference TRBV5-1 and TRBJ2-3, is KAGVTQTPRYLIKTRGQQVTLSCSPISGHRSVSWYQQTPGQGLQFLFEYFSETQRNKGNFPGRFSGRQFSNSRSEMNVSTLELGDSALYLCASSFAGSDTQYFGPGTRLTVL.

The chain recombines TRBV19 with TRBJ2-1; maybe TRBD1 (5 bases). Deletions cut 6 bases from V and 6 bases from J, with 21 bases between. Germline assignment: CDR1 LNHDA and CDR2 SQIVND (reference sequence). This CDR3 contains 16 residues. As DNA, the CDR3 is TGTGCCAGTAGGGGGCGTGGGCAGGGCCCCGTCAATGAGCAGTTCTTC. This gives the protein CASRGRGQGPVNEQFF. Supplemented by reference TRBV19 and TRBJ2-1, the full variable domain reads DGGITQSPKYLFRKEGQNVTLSCEQNLNHDAMYWYRQDPGQGLRLIYYSQIVNDFQKGDIAEGYSVSREKKESFPLTVTSAQKNPTAFYLCASRGRGQGPVNEQFFGPGTRLTVL.

The rearrangement links TRBV4-1 to TRBJ2-7, with D perhaps matching TRBD2 (6 bases). V lost 4 bases to trimming and J lost 2 bases, with 15 bases between them. Germline V CDR1 and CDR2: MGHRA, YSYEKL. The CDR3 has 15 amino acids. CDR3 sequence: CASSRITGTPYEQYF. CDR3 nucleotide sequence: TGCGCCAGCAGCCGTATCACCGGGACTCCCTACGAGCAGTACTTC.

V usage is TRBV25-1 and J usage is TRBJ2-4, with D tentatively TRBD1 (6 bases). Germline CDR1 MGHDK, CDR2 SYGVNS. CDR3 length equals 16 residues. V lost 3 bases to trimming and J lost 0 bases, with 12 bases between them. Written as DNA, the CDR3 is TGTGCCAGCAGTGAGAGGGGGAGTGGAGCCAAAAACATTCAGTACTTC. Amino acids: CASSERGSGAKNIQYF.

The V gene is TRBV28, the J gene TRBJ2-1, with TRBD2 identical over 9 bases. The germline CDR1 and CDR2 sequences are MDHEN and SYDVKM. V dropped 6 bases and J dropped 9; count of bases not matched to a gene: 9. CDR3 length equals 14 residues. The CDR3: CASSSLAGASEQFF. The CDR3 DNA follows: TGTGCCAGCAGCTCATTAGCGGGAGCGAGTGAGCAGTTCTTC.

This clone was seen a single time. This chain links TRBV5-5 with TRBJ1-4; maybe TRBD1 (5 bases). CDR1 and CDR2 from the germline V gene are SGHKS and YYEKEE (reference sequence). This CDR3 is 16 amino acids long. V was trimmed by 0 bases and J by 0 bases, leaving 9 bases between them. The CDR3, as DNA: TGTGCCAGCAGCTTGGTTCAGGGCGCAACTAATGAAAAACTGTTTTTT. This encodes CASSLVQGATNEKLFF.

CDR3 coding DNA: TGTGCCAGCAGTCCAGGGGGCTCGGCGCCCCAGCATTTT. It codes for CASSPGGSAPQHF. This chain connects TRBV9 to TRBJ1-5, with TRBD1 matching over 8 bases. Germline V gene data show CDR1 as SGDLS and CDR2 as YYNGEE. Trimming took 5 bases from V and 9 from J; bases not matched to a gene: 7. This CDR3 contains 13 residues.

This clone was seen just once. The rearrangement links TRBV7-9 to TRBJ2-7; 8 positions match TRBD1. V dropped 1 base and J dropped 0; count of bases not matched to a gene: 2. Per the germline V gene, CDR1 is SEHNR and CDR2 is FQNEAQ (reference sequence). The CDR3 has 15 residues. The CDR3 bases are TGTGCCAGCAGCTTAGTCGGGACAGGCTCCTACGAGCAGTACTTC. Its protein product is CASSLVGTGSYEQYF.

The rearrangement links TRBV5-4 to TRBJ2-1; 9 bases match TRBD2. J was trimmed by 3 bases and V by 4 bases; bases with no gene match: 8. The CDR3 contains 16 residues. CDR1 and CDR2 (germline): SGHNT, YYREEE (reference sequence). This chain's CDR3 is CASSGVAGVNYNEQFF. CDR3 DNA sequence: TGTGCCAGCAGCGGAGTAGCGGGAGTAAACTACAATGAGCAGTTCTTC.

The chain recombines TRBV5-1 with TRBJ1-5; 9 bases match TRBD1. Trimming at V came to 4 bases and at J to 3 bases, leaving 5 bases not matched to a gene. Germline V CDR1 and CDR2: SGHRS, YFSETQ. The CDR3 has 15 residues. CDR3 DNA sequence: TGCGCCAGCAGCCCAGGGACAGGGTTCAATCAGCCCCAGCATTTT. Translating it yields CASSPGTGFNQPQHF.

The J gene is TRBJ1-2, the V gene TRBV5-1; no clear D. Trimming left V 0 bases short and J 3 bases short, with 9 bases between. CDR1 and CDR2 (germline): SGHRS, YFSETQ. The CDR3 has 14 residues. In DNA, the CDR3 is TGCGCCAGCAGCTTGGCCCGGGAGGACTATGGCTACACCTTC. Amino acid sequence: CASSLAREDYGYTF.

The chain has TRBV7-2 and TRBJ1-1; 7 nucleotides line up with TRBD1. Germline lookup yields CDR1 SGHTA and CDR2 FQGNSA. V dropped 1 base and J dropped 2; count of bases not matched to a gene: 7. The CDR3 sequence is 16 residues long. For the CDR3, the DNA is TGTGCCAGCAGCTTAGTCCGGGACAGACTCAACACTGAAGCTTTCTTT. It encodes CASSLVRDRLNTEAFF.

This chain links TRBV19 with TRBJ1-4; TRBD1 agrees at 7 bases. This CDR3 has 15 residues. Germline-derived CDR1 and CDR2 are LNHDA and SQIVND (reference sequence). V was pared by 6 bases and J by 5 bases, with 9 bases of the junction left unmatched. In DNA, the CDR3 is TGTGCCAGTAGAAATGGACAGGCCCTCAATGAAAAACTGTTTTTT. Amino acid sequence: CASRNGQALNEKLFF.

Written as DNA, the CDR3 is TGTGCCAGCAACAGACAGGGGTCGACTAATTCACCCCTCCACTTT. Amino acids: CASNRQGSTNSPLHF. V usage is TRBV2 and J usage is TRBJ1-6; 8 nucleotides agree with TRBD1. Germline loops: CDR1 SNHLY, CDR2 FYNNEI. With 7 bases clipped from V and 6 bases from J, the junction kept 8 bases outside the gene matches. The CDR3 has 15 residues. Combining the CDR3 with reference TRBV2 and TRBJ1-6 gives the whole variable domain EPEVTQTPSHQVTQMGQEVILRCVPISNHLYFYWYRQILGQKVEFLVSFYNNEISEKSEIFDDQFSVERPDGSNFTLKIRSTKLEDSAMYFCASNRQGSTNSPLHFGNGTRLTVT.

This clone has only a few counts. The chain links TRBV5-1 to TRBJ2-6; 7 nucleotides align to TRBD1. Germline assignment: CDR1 SGHRS and CDR2 YFSETQ. Trimming cost V 3 bases and J 4 bases; bases outside gene matches: 4. The CDR3 totals 15 residues. In DNA, the CDR3 is TGCGCCAGCAGCTCACAGGGGTCCGGGGCCAACGTCCTGACTTTC. Amino acids: CASSSQGSGANVLTF.

The rearrangement links TRBV6-1 to TRBJ1-5; no firm D call. Trimming removed 1 base at V and 11 bases at J, with 9 bases between. Germline V CDR1 and CDR2: MNHNS, SASEGT. CDR3 length: 12 amino acids. DNA of the CDR3: TGTGCCAGCAGTGAAGTTGGAGGGACCCAGCATTTT. It codes for CASSEVGGTQHF.

The chain employs TRBV11-2 and TRBJ2-7; tentatively, D is TRBD1 (6 bases). Trimming removed 2 bases from V and 4 bases from J, with 15 bases in between. CDR3 length: 15 residues. CDR1 is SGHAT and CDR2 is FQNNGV in the germline V gene. The CDR3 here is CASSLRQGLRYEQYF. CDR3 sequence (DNA): TGTGCCAGCAGCTTACGGCAGGGGTTGAGATACGAGCAGTACTTC.

The gene calls are TRBV5-4 and TRBJ1-3; no clear D gene. Trimming stripped 4 bases from V and 4 bases from J, with 12 bases between. CDR1 SGHNT and CDR2 YYREEE come from the germline V gene (reference sequence). The length of the CDR3 is 14 residues. This CDR3 reads CASSAGYAGNTIYF. The CDR3 coding sequence is TGTGCCAGCAGCGCGGGGTACGCGGGAAACACCATATATTTT.

The chain employs TRBV18 and TRBJ2-1; D remains unclear. V shed 5 bases and J shed 7 bases, with 12 bases lying between them. This CDR3 spans 13 amino acids. Per germline, CDR1 KGHSH and CDR2 LQKENI. CDR3 sequence (DNA): TGTGCCAGCTCAGTCGAGGCAGAAAATGAGCAGTTCTTC. Protein product: CASSVEAENEQFF.

The table lists this clone with a count of one. J is TRBJ1-1 and V is TRBV30; D uncertain. The CDR3 runs to 13 residues. The ends were cut back, 0 bases at V and 2 bases at J, with 7 bases in the middle. Germline loops: CDR1 GTSNPN, CDR2 SVGIG (reference sequence). CDR3 amino acids: CAWSVNKNTEAFF. The CDR3 nucleotides read TGTGCCTGGAGTGTAAACAAAAACACTGAAGCTTTCTTT.

V usage is TRBV4-1 and J usage is TRBJ2-2, with 8 bases fitting TRBD2. This CDR3 has 16 residues. V lost 1 base and J lost 4; bases outside the gene matches: 5. The germline V gene has CDR1 MGHRA and CDR2 YSYEKL. The CDR3 sequence is CASSQVAGGGTGELFF. For the CDR3, the DNA is TGCGCCAGCAGCCAAGTGGCGGGAGGAGGCACCGGGGAGCTGTTTTTT.

The chain combines TRBV7-6 with TRBJ1-1; D is possibly TRBD1 (6 bases). Germline CDR1 SGHVS, CDR2 FNYEAQ. There are 18 residues in the CDR3. V lost 2 bases, J lost 1 base, and 20 bases lay in between. The CDR3 is CASSLLNRQASRNTEAFF. CDR3 nucleotides: TGTGCCAGCAGCTTATTAAACCGACAGGCCTCAAGGAACACTGAAGCTTTCTTT.

The V call is TRBV19, the J call TRBJ1-6; the match to TRBD1 covers 8 bases. Germline V gene sequence: CDR1 LNHDA, CDR2 SQIVND (reference sequence). This CDR3 has 17 residues. V lost 7 bases and J lost 0; bases outside the gene matches: 8. The CDR3 DNA is TGTGCCAGTACCGGACAGGGAAGAGGCTCCTATAATTCACCCCTCCACTTT. It translates to CASTGQGRGSYNSPLHF.